The 4 T cell receptor beta chains presented below share a single source sample, sequenced in a study of cytomegalovirus exposure and HLA in healthy donors. The primer mix had 60 Vbeta and 13 Jbeta primers. The protocol was immunoSEQ multiplex PCR, while the TCRdb copy is restricted to in-frame clones and leaves out a portion. The sample has around 130,000 clones; nearly 85% are singletons. Sequencing was carried out using PBMCs. The receptors here all came from a boy younger than 18 in good health and CMV-seronegative.

The genes are TRBV9 and TRBJ2-5; D might be TRBD2 (6 bases). Germline loops: CDR1 SGDLS, CDR2 YYNGEE. Between the trimmed V and J ends, which lost 3 bases and 2 bases, there was a span of 11 bases. This CDR3 is built from 14 residues. The CDR3 DNA reads as TGTGCCAGCAGCGACCGACTAGGGCAAGAGACCCAGTACTTC. It is translated as CASSDRLGQETQYF.

This chain links TRBV30 with TRBJ1-2, with no clear D. This CDR3 region has 12 residues. The V and J ends lost 4 bases and 6 bases respectively, with 12 bases between them. The germline V gene has CDR1 GTSNPN and CDR2 SVGIG (reference sequence). The CDR3 coding sequence is TGTGCCTGGACTCGCGGGTGGGATGGCTACACCTTC. Translating it yields CAWTRGWDGYTF.

The chain has TRBV6-1 and TRBJ1-1, with a weak D call TRBD1 (5 bases). Trimming left V 3 bases short and J 9 bases short, with 20 bases between. The germline gives CDR1 MNHNS, CDR2 SASEGT. The CDR3 has 15 residues. CDR3 sequence (DNA): TGTGCCAGCAGTGACCTCCAAGGGCCGGGGGGTAAAGCTTTCTTT. As protein: CASSDLQGPGGKAFF.

There are a few counts of this clone. The V gene is TRBV4-3, the J gene TRBJ2-2; D possibly corresponds to TRBD2 (5 bases). Trimming pared 4 bases from V and 1 base from J, leaving 13 bases between. The CDR3 has 16 amino acids. CDR1 and CDR2 from the germline V gene are LGHNA and YSLEER. CDR3 protein: CASSPRERKNTGELFF. The CDR3 DNA reads as TGCGCCAGCAGCCCCCGCGAGCGGAAGAACACCGGGGAGCTGTTTTTT.